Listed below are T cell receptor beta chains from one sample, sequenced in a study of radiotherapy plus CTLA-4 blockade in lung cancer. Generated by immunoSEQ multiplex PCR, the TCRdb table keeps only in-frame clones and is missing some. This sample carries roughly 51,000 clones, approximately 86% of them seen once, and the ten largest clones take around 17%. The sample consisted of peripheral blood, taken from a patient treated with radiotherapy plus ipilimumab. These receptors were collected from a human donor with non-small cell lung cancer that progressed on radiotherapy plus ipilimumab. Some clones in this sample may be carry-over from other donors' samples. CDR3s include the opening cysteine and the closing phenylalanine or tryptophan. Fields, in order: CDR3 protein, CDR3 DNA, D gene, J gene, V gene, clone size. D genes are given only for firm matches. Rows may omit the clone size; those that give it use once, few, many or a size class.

CASSAQGQGTDTQYF | TGTGCCAGCAGTGCACAGGGGCAGGGAACAGATACGCAGTATTTT | TRBD1 | TRBJ2-3 | TRBV2 | .
CASSHPRTSGNYEQYF | TGTGCCAGCTCCCATCCTCGGACTAGCGGAAACTACGAGCAGTACTTC | TRBD2 | TRBJ2-7 | TRBV18 | few
CASSIRPGTNTEAFF | TGTGCCAGTAGTATCAGGCCAGGAACGAACACTGAAGCTTTCTTT | . | TRBJ1-1 | TRBV19 | .
CASSPGQTPQDTQYF | TGCGCCAGCAGCCCGGGACAGACCCCGCAGGATACGCAGTATTTT | TRBD1 | TRBJ2-3 | TRBV5-1 | .
CASSQEVQQIEAFF | TGCGCCAGCAGCCAAGAGGTGCAACAGATTGAAGCTTTCTTT | . | TRBJ1-1 | TRBV4-1 | .
CAIPGQVNNEQFF | TGTGCCATTCCGGGACAGGTTAACAATGAGCAGTTCTTC | TRBD1 | TRBJ2-1 | TRBV2 | .
CASSLSRLDEQFF | TGTGCCAGCAGCTTATCAAGACTGGATGAGCAGTTCTTC | . | TRBJ2-1 | TRBV7-2 | .
CASSLWEDTEAFF | TGTGCCAGCAGTCTTTGGGAGGACACTGAAGCTTTCTTT | . | TRBJ1-1 | TRBV25-1 | .
CASSLGLAGVVEQFF | TGTGCCAGCAGCTTAGGTCTAGCGGGAGTGGTTGAGCAGTTCTTC | TRBD2 | TRBJ2-1 | TRBV7-6 | .
CASSFTGNTEAFF | TGTGCCAGCAGCTTTACAGGAAACACTGAAGCTTTCTTT | . | TRBJ1-1 | TRBV7-3 | .
CASRLGTGNTGELFF | TGCGCCAGCAGGTTGGGGACAGGGAACACCGGGGAGCTGTTTTTT | TRBD1 | TRBJ2-2 | TRBV5-1 | .
CASSLTRDGYTF | TGCGCCAGCAGCCTAACCCGTGATGGCTACACCTTC | . | TRBJ1-2 | TRBV5-1 | .
CASGEVAGKQFF | TGTGCCTCCGGGGAGGTAGCGGGAAAGCAGTTCTTC | TRBD2 | TRBJ2-1 | TRBV2 | .
CASSPQQGGRAGGTDTQYF | TGTGCCAGTAGTCCGCAACAGGGCGGGAGGGCCGGGGGCACAGATACGCAGTATTTT | TRBD2 | TRBJ2-3 | TRBV19 | .
CASSLEMGQPQHF | TGTGCCAGCAGCTTAGAAATGGGCCAGCCCCAGCATTTT | . | TRBJ1-5 | TRBV7-2 | .
CASSIARGRYEQYF | TGTGCCAGTAGTATAGCAAGGGGCAGGTACGAGCAGTACTTC | . | TRBJ2-7 | TRBV19 | few
CASSIGGGGNQPQHF | TGTGCCAGTAGTATAGGAGGAGGGGGCAATCAGCCCCAGCATTTT | . | TRBJ1-5 | TRBV19 | once
CASSRDRVPEQYF | TGTGCCAGCAGCCGTGACAGGGTACCCGAGCAGTACTTC | TRBD1 | TRBJ2-7 | TRBV7-2 | .
CASSESGRLYGYTF | TGTGCCAGCAGTGAATCAGGGCGCCTCTATGGCTACACCTTC | . | TRBJ1-2 | TRBV2 | .
CASSPRGTGYFTGELFF | TGTGCCAGCTCACCGCGAGGGACAGGGTATTTCACCGGGGAGCTGTTTTTT | TRBD1 | TRBJ2-2 | TRBV18 | .
CASSYGGTGWGYTF | TGTGCCAGCAGCTACGGCGGGACAGGGTGGGGCTACACCTTC | TRBD1 | TRBJ1-2 | TRBV13 | .
CASSPTNQPQHF | TGTGCCAGCAGCCCTACCAATCAGCCCCAGCATTTT | . | TRBJ1-5 | TRBV7-8 | .
CASRTRTGSSYEQYF | TGCGCCAGCAGAACTAGGACAGGGAGCTCCTACGAGCAGTACTTC | TRBD1 | TRBJ2-7 | TRBV10-1 | .
CASSMRGGQGAEQYF | TGTGCCAGTAGTATGCGCGGGGGACAGGGAGCCGAGCAGTACTTC | TRBD1 | TRBJ2-7 | TRBV19 | .
CASSLERDSPLHF | TGTGCCAGCAGCTTAGAGCGAGATTCACCCCTCCACTTT | . | TRBJ1-6 | TRBV7-3 | .
CASSVGGRQGSGYTF | TGTGCCAGCAGTGTGGGGGGAAGACAGGGTAGTGGCTACACCTTC | TRBD1 | TRBJ1-2 | TRBV2 | .
CASKSYRDGYTF | TGTGCCAGCAAGTCCTACAGGGATGGCTACACCTTC | . | TRBJ1-2 | TRBV27 | .
CASSRQGPGNTEAFF | TGCGCCAGCAGCCGTCAGGGGCCCGGGAACACTGAAGCTTTCTTT | . | TRBJ1-1 | TRBV5-1 | .
CASSGTSGKETQYF | TGTGCCAGCAGCGGAACTAGCGGTAAAGAGACCCAGTACTTC | TRBD2 | TRBJ2-5 | TRBV9 | .
CAPGRGAYNSPLHF | TGCGCCCCGGGGAGGGGTGCCTATAATTCACCCCTCCACTTT | . | TRBJ1-6 | TRBV10-1 | .
CASSLAAGDPYGYTF | TGTGCCAGCAGCTTGGCGGCAGGGGACCCCTATGGCTACACCTTC | . | TRBJ1-2 | TRBV5-8 | .
CASSLAPSKDEQFF | TGTGCCAGCAGCTTAGCTCCTAGCAAGGATGAGCAGTTCTTC | . | TRBJ2-1 | TRBV7-9 | .
CASSPGTSGRAGELFF | TGTGCCAGCAGTCCTGGGACTAGCGGGAGGGCCGGGGAGCTGTTTTTT | TRBD2 | TRBJ2-2 | TRBV27 | .
CASSYSGLAGLDTQYF | TGTGCTAGCAGTTACTCAGGACTAGCGGGATTGGATACGCAGTATTTT | TRBD2 | TRBJ2-3 | TRBV6-5 | .
CASSALDRQSYEQYF | TGTGCCAGCAGCGCACTAGACCGACAAAGCTACGAGCAGTACTTC | . | TRBJ2-7 | TRBV2 | .
CASSLRARRESRETQYF | TGTGCCAGCAGTTTAAGGGCCCGGCGGGAGTCCAGGGAGACCCAGTACTTC | TRBD2 | TRBJ2-5 | TRBV27 | .
CATSSGSSYNEQFF | TGTGCCACCAGCAGTGGGAGCTCCTACAATGAGCAGTTCTTC | . | TRBJ2-1 | TRBV15 | .
CASSFVPDTEAFF | TGTGCCAGCAGCTTTGTCCCCGACACTGAAGCTTTCTTT | . | TRBJ1-1 | TRBV7-9 | .
CASSLERKLFF | TGTGCCAGTAGTTTAGAGCGAAAACTGTTTTTT | . | TRBJ1-4 | TRBV19 | .
CASSFIPTGRTEAFF | TGCGCCAGCAGCTTTATTCCGACAGGGCGGACTGAAGCTTTCTTT | TRBD1 | TRBJ1-1 | TRBV5-1 | .
CASSVTTGANTEAFF | TGCGCCAGCAGCGTTACGACAGGAGCGAACACTGAAGCTTTCTTT | . | TRBJ1-1 | TRBV5-1 | .
CASSPGFGTGTGELFF | TGTGCCAGCAGTCCTGGCTTCGGGACAGGGACCGGGGAGCTGTTTTTT | TRBD1 | TRBJ2-2 | TRBV2 | .
CASSGQFSNTEAFF | TGCGCCAGCAGTGGCCAGTTCTCTAACACTGAAGCTTTCTTT | . | TRBJ1-1 | TRBV10-2 | .
CATSRDRANTEAFF | TGTGCCACCAGCAGGGACAGGGCGAACACTGAAGCTTTCTTT | TRBD1 | TRBJ1-1 | TRBV15 | .
CASSLDDGDEQYF | TGTGCCAGCAGCTTAGACGACGGGGACGAGCAGTACTTC | . | TRBJ2-7 | TRBV9 | .
CASSFYRETQYF | TGTGCCAGCAGTTTCTACAGAGAGACCCAGTACTTC | . | TRBJ2-5 | TRBV6-1 | few
CASSTGTAGGSEAFF | TGTGCCAGCAGCACCGGGACAGCGGGAGGATCTGAAGCTTTCTTT | TRBD1 | TRBJ1-1 | TRBV9 | .
CASSIASGTAGELFF | TGTGCCAGCAGCATCGCTAGCGGGACCGCCGGGGAGCTGTTTTTT | TRBD2 | TRBJ2-2 | TRBV7-2 | .
CASGEGVISGNTIYF | TGTGCCAGCGGGGAGGGGGTAATCTCTGGAAACACCATATATTTT | . | TRBJ1-3 | TRBV9 | .
CASSGRDIDTEAFF | TGCGCCAGCAGTGGGAGGGATATCGACACTGAAGCTTTCTTT | . | TRBJ1-1 | TRBV10-1 | .
CASSEPGQTANTGELFF | TGCGCCAGCAGTGAACCTGGACAGACAGCGAACACCGGGGAGCTGTTTTTT | . | TRBJ2-2 | TRBV10-1 | .
CASSLTGAYSYEQYF | TGTGCCAGTAGTCTCACAGGGGCATACTCCTACGAGCAGTACTTC | TRBD1 | TRBJ2-7 | TRBV19 | .
CASREQGGSAYGYTF | TGTGCCAGCAGGGAGCAGGGAGGGAGTGCCTATGGCTACACCTTC | . | TRBJ1-2 | TRBV2 | .
CASSDTGTGNSPLHF | TGTGCCAGCAGTGATACCGGGACAGGAAATTCACCCCTCCACTTT | TRBD1 | TRBJ1-6 | TRBV6-4 | .
CASSAKRGAAGTGELFF | TGTGCCAGCAGCGCCAAACGGGGGGCGGCAGGTACCGGGGAGCTGTTTTTT | . | TRBJ2-2 | TRBV25-1 | .
CASSLIFLNTEAFF | TGTGCCAGCAGCTTAATCTTTCTGAACACTGAAGCTTTCTTT | . | TRBJ1-1 | TRBV7-8 | .
CASSLVGSSYNSPLHF | TGCGCCAGCAGCTTGGTGGGGAGCTCCTATAATTCACCCCTCCACTTT | . | TRBJ1-6 | TRBV5-1 | .
CASSLGMGRRGNIQYF | TGTGCCAGCAGTTTGGGTATGGGCCGGCGGGGGAACATTCAGTACTTC | TRBD2 | TRBJ2-4 | TRBV28 | .
CASRFSGGSGSEAFF | TGTGCCAGCAGGTTCTCCGGAGGATCTGGGTCTGAAGCTTTCTTT | . | TRBJ1-1 | TRBV11-1 | .